This entry is about one TCR beta chain. Its target is unknown. The CDR3 consists of 13 residues. Looked up from germline, CDR1 is MDHEN and CDR2 is SYDVKM. Trimming removed 3 bases from V and 5 bases from J; junction bases left unmatched: 3. The data stem from a study of OX40 agonist ivuxolimab in advanced cancers. Study summary: Three patients got partial responses; one had hepatocellular carcinoma and two had cutaneous melanoma. Whole-study findings and limits: Dose levels from 0.1 to 3.0 mg/kg saw CD4+ and CD8+ blood T cells expand clonally by week 6. CD4+ T cells averaged fewer expanded clones than CD8+ T cells.

Repertoires were generated with immunoSEQ multiplex PCR, while TCRdb's copy carries only in-frame clones and drops some. In the table there are about 77,000 clones, around 86% of which are singletons. The origin of this receptor is an adult with an advanced solid tumor such as melanoma, head and neck, liver or kidney cancer. V and J are TRBV28 and TRBJ1-1; the match to TRBD1 covers 7 bases. The sample consisted of CD4+ or CD8+ T cells sorted from blood, taken in a trial of the OX40 agonist ivuxolimab. In DNA form, the CDR3 reads TGTGCCAGCAGTTTGCAGGGGGAGACTGAAGCTTTCTTT. This encodes CASSLQGETEAFF.